This T cell receptor beta chain was sequenced in a study of blood T cells in healthy people across ages. This CDR3 is built from 12 residues. V was cut by 4 bases and J by 6 bases, with 9 bases left in between. Germline CDR1 LGHDT, CDR2 YNNKEL (reference sequence). With a J-beta primer mix and a sample-barcoded 5' primer, a second PCR ran roughly 6 to 12 cycles. TCRdb itself ran the 5' RACE reads through MiXCR, one entry per CDR3 protein. This sample has hundreds of thousands of distinct CDR3 sequences; roughly 60% occur once, and the top ten carry around 20%. The receptor comes from a man between 25 and 39 years old in good health. Specimen: blood. This sequence joins TRBV3-1 and TRBJ1-2, with a weak D call TRBD1 (6 bases). CDR3 in amino acids: CASSLRTDGYTF. CDR3 nucleotides: TGTGCCAGCAGCCTCCGGACAGATGGCTACACCTTC.